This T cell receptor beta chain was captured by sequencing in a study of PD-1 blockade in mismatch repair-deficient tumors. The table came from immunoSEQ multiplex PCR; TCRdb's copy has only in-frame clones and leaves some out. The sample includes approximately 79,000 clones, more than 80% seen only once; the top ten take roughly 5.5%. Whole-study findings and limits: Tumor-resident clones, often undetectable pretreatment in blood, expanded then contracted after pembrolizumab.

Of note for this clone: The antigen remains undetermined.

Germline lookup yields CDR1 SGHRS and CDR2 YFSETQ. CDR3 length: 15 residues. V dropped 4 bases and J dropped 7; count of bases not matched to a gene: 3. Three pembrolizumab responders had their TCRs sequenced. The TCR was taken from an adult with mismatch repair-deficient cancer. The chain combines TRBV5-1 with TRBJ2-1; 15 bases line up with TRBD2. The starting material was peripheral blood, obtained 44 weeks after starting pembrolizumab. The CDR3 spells CASSRTSGRENEQFF. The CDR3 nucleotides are TGCGCCAGCAGCCGGACTAGCGGGAGGGAGAATGAGCAGTTCTTC. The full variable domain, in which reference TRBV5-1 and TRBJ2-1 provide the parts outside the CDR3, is KAGVTQTPRYLIKTRGQQVTLSCSPISGHRSVSWYQQTPGQGLQFLFEYFSETQRNKGNFPGRFSGRQFSNSRSEMNVSTLELGDSALYLCASSRTSGRENEQFFGPGTRLTVL.